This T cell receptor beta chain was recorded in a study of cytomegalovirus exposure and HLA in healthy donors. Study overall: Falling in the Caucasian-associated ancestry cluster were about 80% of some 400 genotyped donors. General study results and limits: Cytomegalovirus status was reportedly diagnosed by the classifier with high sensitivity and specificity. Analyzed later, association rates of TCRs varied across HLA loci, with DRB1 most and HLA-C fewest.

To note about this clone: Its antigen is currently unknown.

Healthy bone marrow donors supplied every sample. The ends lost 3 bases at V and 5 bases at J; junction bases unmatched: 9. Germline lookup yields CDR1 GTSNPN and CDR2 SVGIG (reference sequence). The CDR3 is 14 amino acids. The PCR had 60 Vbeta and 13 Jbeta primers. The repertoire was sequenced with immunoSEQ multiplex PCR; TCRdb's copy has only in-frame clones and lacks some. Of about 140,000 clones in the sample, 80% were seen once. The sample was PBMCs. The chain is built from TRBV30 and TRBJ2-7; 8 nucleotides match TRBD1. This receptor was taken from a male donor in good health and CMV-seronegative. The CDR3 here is CAWSAGQGKDEQYF. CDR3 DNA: TGTGCCTGGAGCGCCGGACAGGGTAAGGACGAGCAGTACTTC.